One T cell receptor (beta chain) is described in this entry. Its antigen is currently unknown. This entry is derived from a study of shared clonotypes between healthy human individuals. Study results and caveats: Despite large depth, rarefaction showed incomplete sorted-subset sequencing. A handful of donors showed sharing of around 5% of naive CD4 clonotypes.

When replicate PCRs were run on sorted subsets, they used 150 to 200 ng DNA, tens of thousands of T cell genomes. In the original processing: ImmunoSEQ output held junction-only sequences without quality scores, so filtering differed. Libraries were prepared by immunoSEQ multiplex PCR; TCRdb keeps only in-frame clonotypes and omits some of them. V and J calls and clone size are as listed in that table; D and trimming were resolved from the DNA. The sample lists more than 2,000,000 clones; over 90% were seen once. Germline CDR1 is LGHNA and CDR2 is YSLEER. V was pared by 3 bases and J by 6 bases, with 26 bases between. This CDR3 contains 19 residues.

The origin of this receptor is a man younger than 30 in good health. Some clones in this sample may be carry-over from other donors' samples. The sequenced sample was naive CD4+ T cells from PBMCs. Subset here: CD45RA+ positively selected. The V call is TRBV4-3, the J call TRBJ2-2; D is tentatively TRBD1 or TRBD2 (5 bases each). CDR3 amino acids: CASSHPPGRNPVGSGELFF. CDR3 DNA sequence: TGCGCCAGCAGCCACCCCCCGGGACGCAACCCTGTTGGGTCCGGGGAGCTGTTTTTT.